The rows below give T cell receptor beta chains drawn from one sample of a study of blood T cell dynamics during melanoma immunotherapy. The data were produced by immunoSEQ multiplex PCR, yet TCRdb's version contains in-frame clones alone and is incomplete. The data contain 8,000 to 10,000 clones, 65% to 90% of them seen just once; the ten biggest clones take up about 1%. Sequencing was performed on blood, taken from a patient treated with checkpoint blockade. The receptors here all came from a human donor with melanoma. Both conserved end residues are part of each CDR3. D genes are given only for firm matches. Not all rows give a size; the values are once, few, many and, for expanded clones, a class.

d_call j_call clone_size v_call cdr3_aa cdr3_nt
NA TRBJ1-1 NA TRBV7-3 CASSLSGGGSTEAFF TGTGCCAGCAGCTTGTCGGGCGGGGGAAGCACTGAAGCTTTCTTT
NA TRBJ1-2 NA TRBV2 CASIDSGFYGYTF TGTGCCAGCATCGACTCAGGGTTTTATGGCTACACCTTC
NA TRBJ2-7 NA TRBV2 CASSGQGPLEQYF TGTGCCAGCAGTGGTCAGGGCCCTCTCGAGCAGTACTTC
TRBD1 TRBJ2-1 NA TRBV11-2 CASSFQDRGDNEQFF TGTGCCAGCAGCTTCCAGGACAGGGGGGACAATGAGCAGTTCTTC
TRBD1 TRBJ1-1 NA TRBV6-6 CASSNPGQLNTEAFF TGTGCCAGCAGTAACCCGGGACAGCTGAACACTGAAGCTTTCTTT
NA TRBJ2-3 NA TRBV5-1 CASSLEGSGTDTQYF TGCGCCAGCAGCTTGGAGGGATCGGGCACAGATACGCAGTATTTT
NA TRBJ1-3 NA TRBV7-2 CASSPAAGVFDTIYF TGTGCCAGCAGCCCCGCCGCGGGGGTCTTTGACACCATATATTTT
TRBD1 TRBJ2-2 NA TRBV4-2 CASSRRTGGDDGELFF TGTGCCAGCAGCCGCCGCACAGGGGGCGATGACGGGGAGCTGTTTTTT
TRBD1 TRBJ1-2 NA TRBV7-9 CASSSSGTESGYTF TGTGCCAGCAGCTCGTCCGGGACAGAATCTGGCTACACCTTC
NA TRBJ1-2 NA TRBV7-2 CASSLSPGVLGAGYGYTF TGTGCCAGCAGCTTATCCCCTGGTGTCCTCGGGGCTGGCTATGGCTACACCTTC
NA TRBJ2-3 NA TRBV2 CASSEFSSLEADTQYF TGTGCCAGCAGTGAGTTCAGTTCGCTGGAGGCAGATACGCAGTATTTT
NA TRBJ1-4 NA TRBV2 CASSEQSLSKLFF TGTGCCAGCAGTGAACAGTCCTTGTCGAAACTGTTTTTT
NA TRBJ1-1 NA TRBV29-1 CSGGVGNTEAFF TGCAGCGGGGGGGTCGGGAACACTGAAGCTTTCTTT
NA TRBJ2-3 NA TRBV7-2 CASSLADTDTQYF TGTGCCAGCAGCTTAGCGGACACAGATACGCAGTATTTT
TRBD2 TRBJ2-1 NA TRBV6-4 CASSDGTSGGANEQFF TGTGCCAGCAGTGACGGGACTAGCGGGGGGGCCAATGAGCAGTTCTTC
NA TRBJ2-2 NA TRBV21-1 CASSKARGQATERGGELFF TGTGCCAGCAGCAAAGCGCGGGGACAGGCGACCGAACGCGGCGGGGAGCTGTTTTTT
NA TRBJ2-2 NA TRBV4-1 CASSPQGPTSGELFF TGCGCCAGCAGCCCCCAGGGACCGACTAGCGGGGAGCTGTTTTTT
NA TRBJ1-4 NA TRBV5-6 CASSLRGLDEKLFF TGTGCCAGCAGCTTGAGAGGTTTAGATGAAAAACTGTTTTTT
NA TRBJ1-2 NA TRBV5-6 CASSPSGKSYGYTF TGTGCCAGCAGCCCTTCGGGAAAGAGCTATGGCTACACCTTC
NA TRBJ2-2 NA TRBV9 CASSVARTASPLSTGELFF TGTGCCAGCAGCGTAGCTAGGACGGCTAGCCCTTTGAGCACCGGGGAGCTGTTTTTT
TRBD1 TRBJ2-5 NA TRBV5-1 CASSRQQGVEETQYF TGCGCCAGCAGCAGGCAACAGGGGGTCGAAGAGACCCAGTACTTC
NA TRBJ2-6 NA TRBV9 CASSLAGANVLTF TGTGCCAGCAGCCTTGCCGGGGCCAACGTCCTGACTTTC
NA TRBJ1-6 few TRBV6-5 CASSSGRIGSPLHF TGTGCCAGCAGTTCGGGCAGGATAGGATCACCCCTCCACTTT
NA TRBJ1-4 once TRBV5-1 CASSLSSFGVNEKLFF TGCGCCAGCAGCTTATCCTCATTCGGAGTTAATGAAAAACTGTTTTTT
NA TRBJ1-1 NA TRBV2 CASRGGRHTEAFF TGTGCCAGCAGGGGAGGACGGCACACTGAAGCTTTCTTT
NA TRBJ1-1 NA TRBV6-5 CASSYDEVNTEAFF TGTGCCAGCAGTTATGACGAGGTGAACACTGAAGCTTTCTTT
NA TRBJ2-5 NA TRBV29-1 CSVGEETQYF TGCAGCGTCGGAGAAGAGACCCAGTACTTC
TRBD1 TRBJ1-4 few TRBV6-5 CASRPTGGREKLFF TGTGCCAGCAGACCAACAGGGGGCAGGGAAAAACTGTTTTTT
NA TRBJ2-3 NA TRBV9 CASSPRVTDTQYF TGTGCCAGCAGCCCCCGGGTCACAGATACGCAGTATTTT
TRBD1 TRBJ1-6 NA TRBV7-8 CASSSAGQGNYNSPLHF TGTGCCAGCAGCTCGGCCGGACAGGGGAACTATAATTCACCCCTCCACTTT
TRBD2 TRBJ2-5 NA TRBV7-8 CASSLGRLAVGQETQYF TGTGCCAGCAGCTTAGGAAGACTAGCTGTTGGTCAGGAGACCCAGTACTTC
NA TRBJ1-4 NA TRBV2 CASSRDGSNEKLFF TGTGCCAGCAGCCGGGACGGCAGTAATGAAAAACTGTTTTTT
NA TRBJ2-7 NA TRBV11-2 CASSSQGGSYEQYF TGTGCCAGCAGCTCGCAGGGCGGGTCCTACGAGCAGTACTTC